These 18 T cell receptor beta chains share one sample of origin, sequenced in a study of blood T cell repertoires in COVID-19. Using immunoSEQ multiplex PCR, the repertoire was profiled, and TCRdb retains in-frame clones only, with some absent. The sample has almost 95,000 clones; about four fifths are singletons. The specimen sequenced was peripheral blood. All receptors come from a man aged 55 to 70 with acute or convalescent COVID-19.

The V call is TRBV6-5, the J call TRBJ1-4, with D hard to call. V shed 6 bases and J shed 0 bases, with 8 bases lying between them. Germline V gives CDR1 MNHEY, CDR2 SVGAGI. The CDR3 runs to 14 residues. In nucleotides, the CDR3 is TGTGCCAGCAGCCGGGAGGCAACTAATGAAAAACTGTTTTTT. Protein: CASSREATNEKLFF.

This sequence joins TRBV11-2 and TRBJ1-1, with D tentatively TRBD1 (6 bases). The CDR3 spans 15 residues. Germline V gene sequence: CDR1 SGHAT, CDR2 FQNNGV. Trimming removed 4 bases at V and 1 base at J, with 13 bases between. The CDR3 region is CASSYRPGQNTEAFF. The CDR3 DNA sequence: TGTGCCAGCAGCTATAGACCGGGACAGAACACTGAAGCTTTCTTT.

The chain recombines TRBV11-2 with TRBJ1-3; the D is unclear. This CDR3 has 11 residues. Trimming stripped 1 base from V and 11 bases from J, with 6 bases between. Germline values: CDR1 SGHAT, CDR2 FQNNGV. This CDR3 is CASSLVSSIYF. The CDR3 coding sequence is TGTGCCAGCAGCTTAGTCTCGTCCATATATTTT. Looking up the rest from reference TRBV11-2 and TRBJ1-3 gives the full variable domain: EAGVAQSPRYKIIEKRQSVAFWCNPISGHATLYWYQQILGQGPKLLIQFQNNGVVDDSQLPKDRFSAERLKGVDSTLKIQPAKLEDSAVYLCASSLVSSIYFGEGSWLTVV.

The CDR3 nucleotides are TGTGCCAGCAGTGAAATAGGACAGGGGGCGACCTATGGCTACACCTTC. This gives the protein CASSEIGQGATYGYTF. The chain employs TRBV6-1 and TRBJ1-2, with TRBD1 identical over 11 bases. Trimming cost V 2 bases and J 4 bases; bases outside gene matches: 6. This CDR3 has 16 residues. CDR1 and CDR2 (germline): MNHNS, SASEGT.

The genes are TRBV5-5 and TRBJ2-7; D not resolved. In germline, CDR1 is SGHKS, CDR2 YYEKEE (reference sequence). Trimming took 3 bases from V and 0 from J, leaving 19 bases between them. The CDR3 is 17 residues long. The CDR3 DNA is TGTGCCAGCAGCTCCCTCTCCTCCCGTAGGAGCTCCTACGAGCAGTACTTC. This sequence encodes CASSSLSSRRSSYEQYF.

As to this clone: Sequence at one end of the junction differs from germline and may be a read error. The CDR3 spells CASSQGSGRSGDTF. The DNA for the CDR3 is TGTGCCAGCAGCCAAGGGAGTGGCCGTTCTGGCGACACCTTC. The V call is TRBV3-1 (or the pseudogene TRBV3-2), the J call TRBJ1-2, with D unclear. In germline, CDR1 is LGHDT, CDR2 YNNKEL (reference sequence). The CDR3 consists of 14 residues.

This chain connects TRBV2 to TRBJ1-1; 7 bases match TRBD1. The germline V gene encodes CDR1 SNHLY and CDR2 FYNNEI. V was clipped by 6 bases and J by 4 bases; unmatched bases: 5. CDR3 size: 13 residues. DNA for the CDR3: TGTGCCAGCAGAACCACAGGGGTCACTGAAGCTTTCTTT. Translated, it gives CASRTTGVTEAFF. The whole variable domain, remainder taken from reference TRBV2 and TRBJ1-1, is EPEVTQTPSHQVTQMGQEVILRCVPISNHLYFYWYRQILGQKVEFLVSFYNNEISEKSEIFDDQFSVERPDGSNFTLKIRSTKLEDSAMYFCASRTTGVTEAFFGQGTRLTVV.

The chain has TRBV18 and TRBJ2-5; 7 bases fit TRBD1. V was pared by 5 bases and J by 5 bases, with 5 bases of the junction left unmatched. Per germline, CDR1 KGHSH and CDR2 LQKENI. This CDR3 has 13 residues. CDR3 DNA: TGTGCCAGCTCAACAGGGGTCCGGGAGACCCAGTACTTC. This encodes CASSTGVRETQYF.

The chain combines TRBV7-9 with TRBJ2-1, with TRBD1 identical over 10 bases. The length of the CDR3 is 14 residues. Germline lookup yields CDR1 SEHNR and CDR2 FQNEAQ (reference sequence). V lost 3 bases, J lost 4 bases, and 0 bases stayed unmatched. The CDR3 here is CASSLGQGYNEQFF. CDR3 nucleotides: TGTGCCAGCAGCTTGGGACAGGGGTACAATGAGCAGTTCTTC.

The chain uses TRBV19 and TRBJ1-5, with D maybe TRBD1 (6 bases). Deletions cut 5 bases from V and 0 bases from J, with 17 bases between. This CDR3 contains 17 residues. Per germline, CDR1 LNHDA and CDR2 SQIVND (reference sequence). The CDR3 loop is CASSGGGRTDSNQPQHF. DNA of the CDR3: TGTGCCAGTAGTGGGGGGGGAAGGACAGATAGCAATCAGCCCCAGCATTTT. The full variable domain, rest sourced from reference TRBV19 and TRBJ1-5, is DGGITQSPKYLFRKEGQNVTLSCEQNLNHDAMYWYRQDPGQGLRLIYYSQIVNDFQKGDIAEGYSVSREKKESFPLTVTSAQKNPTAFYLCASSGGGRTDSNQPQHFGDGTRLSIL.

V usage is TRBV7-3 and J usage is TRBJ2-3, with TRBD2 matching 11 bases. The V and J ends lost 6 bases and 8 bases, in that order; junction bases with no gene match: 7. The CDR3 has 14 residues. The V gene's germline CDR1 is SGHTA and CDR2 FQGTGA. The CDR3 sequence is CASRRLAGGATQYF. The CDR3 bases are TGTGCCAGCAGACGTCTAGCGGGGGGAGCTACGCAGTATTTT.

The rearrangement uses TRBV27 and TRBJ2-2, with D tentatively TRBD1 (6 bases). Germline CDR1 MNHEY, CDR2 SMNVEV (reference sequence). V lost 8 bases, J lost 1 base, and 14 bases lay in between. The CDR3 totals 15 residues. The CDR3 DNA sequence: TGTGCCAGCGGATCCGGGACAAGGAACACCGGGGAGCTGTTTTTT. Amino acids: CASGSGTRNTGELFF.

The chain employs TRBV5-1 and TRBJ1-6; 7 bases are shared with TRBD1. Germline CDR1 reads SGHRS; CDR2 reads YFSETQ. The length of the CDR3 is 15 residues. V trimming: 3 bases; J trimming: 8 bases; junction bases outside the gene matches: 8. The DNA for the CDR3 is TGCGCCAGCAGCTCAGGACAGGCCGGAGATTCACCCCTCCACTTT. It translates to CASSSGQAGDSPLHF.

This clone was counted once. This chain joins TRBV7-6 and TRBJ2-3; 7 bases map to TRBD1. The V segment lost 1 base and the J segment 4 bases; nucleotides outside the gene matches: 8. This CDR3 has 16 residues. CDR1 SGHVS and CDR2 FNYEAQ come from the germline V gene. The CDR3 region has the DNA TGTGCCAGCAGCTTAGTACCAGGGGGTATCGCAGATACGCAGTATTTT. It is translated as CASSLVPGGIADTQYF.

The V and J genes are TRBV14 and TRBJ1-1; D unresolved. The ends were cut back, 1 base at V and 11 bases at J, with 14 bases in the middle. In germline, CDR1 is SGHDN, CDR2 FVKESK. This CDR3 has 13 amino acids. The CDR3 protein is CASSQGGRELAFF. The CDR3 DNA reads TGTGCCAGCAGCCAAGGTGGTCGAGAATTGGCTTTCTTT.

The CDR3 loop reads CASSFYFAEAFF. CDR3 DNA: TGTGCCAGCAGCTTTTATTTCGCTGAAGCTTTCTTT. This chain connects TRBV6-2 or TRBV6-3 to TRBJ1-1; D is ambiguous. Per the germline V gene, CDR1 is MNHEY and CDR2 is SVGEGT. Trimming removed 6 bases from V and 6 bases from J, with 11 bases in between. The CDR3 is 12 amino acids.

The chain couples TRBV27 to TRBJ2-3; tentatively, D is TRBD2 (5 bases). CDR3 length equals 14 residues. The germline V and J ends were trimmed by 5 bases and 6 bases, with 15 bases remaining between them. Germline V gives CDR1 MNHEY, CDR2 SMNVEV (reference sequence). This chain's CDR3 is CASSTATGWDTQYF. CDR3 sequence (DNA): TGTGCCAGCAGTACCGCAACGGGGTGGGATACGCAGTATTTT.

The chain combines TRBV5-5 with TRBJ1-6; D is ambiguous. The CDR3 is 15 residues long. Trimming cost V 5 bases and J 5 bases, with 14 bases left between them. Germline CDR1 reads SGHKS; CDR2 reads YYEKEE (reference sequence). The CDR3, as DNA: TGTGCCAGCAGTCCACTCGGTCTTGATAATTCACCCCTCCACTTT. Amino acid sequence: CASSPLGLDNSPLHF.